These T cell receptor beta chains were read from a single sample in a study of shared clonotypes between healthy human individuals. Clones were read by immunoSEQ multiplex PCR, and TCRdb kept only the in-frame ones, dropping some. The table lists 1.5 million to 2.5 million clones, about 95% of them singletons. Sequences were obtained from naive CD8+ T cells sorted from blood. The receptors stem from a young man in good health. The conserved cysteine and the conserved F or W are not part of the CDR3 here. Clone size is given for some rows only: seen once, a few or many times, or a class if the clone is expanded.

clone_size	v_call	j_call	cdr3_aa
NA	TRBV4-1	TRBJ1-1	ASSSARGMDTEAF
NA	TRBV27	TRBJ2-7	ASSLRGGFAYEQY
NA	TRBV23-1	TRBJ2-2	ASSQRARGRSSTGELF
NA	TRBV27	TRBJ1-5	ASSPLSNQPQH
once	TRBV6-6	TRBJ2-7	ASSYSGDSLSYEQY
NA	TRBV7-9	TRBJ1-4	ASSLVGATNEKLF
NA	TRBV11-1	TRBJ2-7	ASSLVGDTYEQY
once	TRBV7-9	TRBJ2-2	ASSLRQGQTGELF
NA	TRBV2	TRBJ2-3	ASVGEGPESTDTQY
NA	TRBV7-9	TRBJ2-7	ASSLVAITYEQY